A single sample gave rise to the 2 T cell receptor beta chains below, sequenced in a study of CD8 T cells in Susac syndrome. Reverse transcription of about 0.45 to 1 ug RNA used random hexamers. Using its own MiXCR run on the immunoSEQ multiplex PCR reads, TCRdb lists one record per CDR3 protein. The sample includes roughly 150,000 distinct CDR3 sequences, around 95% of them seen just once. The sequencing sample was made of CD4+ T cells from PBMCs. These receptor sequences come from a human donor in good health.

This rearrangement joins TRBV29-1 to TRBJ2-5; tentative D call: TRBD2 (5 bases). V lost 3 bases and J lost 5, with 10 bases in between. This CDR3 comprises 12 residues. Germline V gene lookup returns CDR1 SQVTM and CDR2 ANQGSEA. As DNA, the CDR3 is TGCAGCGTTGATCGCGGAGGCGAGACCCAGTACTTC. Translated, it gives CSVDRGGETQYF.

This sequence joins TRBV5-1 and TRBJ2-5, with D perhaps being TRBD1 or TRBD2 (5 bases each). Germline assignment: CDR1 SGHRS and CDR2 YFSETQ. The CDR3 has 14 amino acids. The germline V and J ends were trimmed by 1 base and 7 bases, with 14 bases remaining between them. The CDR3 DNA reads as TGCGCCAGCAGCTTGAGGATGCTTGGGGGGACCCAGTACTTC. Amino acid sequence: CASSLRMLGGTQYF.